The 11 T cell receptor beta chains in this list originate from one sample, sequenced in a study of OX40 agonist ivuxolimab in advanced cancers. Profiled with immunoSEQ multiplex PCR; TCRdb holds only in-frame clones, not every one. Of about 62,000 clones detected, 70% to 85% appear once; the ten largest clones hold around 2.4%. The sample consisted of CD4+ or CD8+ T cells sorted from blood, taken in a trial of the OX40 agonist ivuxolimab. The receptors stem from an adult with an advanced solid tumor such as melanoma, head and neck, liver or kidney cancer.

This sequence joins TRBV6-5 and TRBJ1-3; the D is unclear. Per the germline V gene, CDR1 is MNHEY and CDR2 is SVGAGI. Trimming cost V 0 bases and J 2 bases, with 2 bases left between them. CDR3 length: 13 residues. This CDR3 is CASSYSAGNTIYF. CDR3 nucleotide sequence: TGTGCCAGCAGTTACTCCGCTGGAAACACCATATATTTT.

With regard to this clone: At one end the junction does not follow the germline gene, possibly because of a read error. Other DNA sequences from this sample encode an identical CDR3 as well. The chain is built from TRBV4-1 and TRBJ2-1; 9 bases are a match to TRBD2. Germline CDR1 and CDR2: MGHRA and YSYEKL. CDR3 size: 17 residues. The CDR3 DNA reads as TGCGCCAGTAGCCAAGATTTCCAGCGGGGGGCATACAATGAGCAGTTCTTC. It codes for CASSQDFQRGAYNEQFF.

The chain couples TRBV9 to TRBJ2-1; 8 bases match TRBD2. The CDR3 sequence is 15 residues long. Trimming at V came to 1 base and at J to 4 bases, leaving 4 bases not matched to a gene. Germline V gene sequence: CDR1 SGDLS, CDR2 YYNGEE. The CDR3 region has the DNA TGTGCCAGCAGCGTATGGCTAGCGGGTTACAATGAGCAGTTCTTC. It translates to CASSVWLAGYNEQFF. The full variable domain, completed using reference TRBV9 and TRBJ2-1, is DSGVTQTPKHLITATGQRVTLRCSPRSGDLSVYWYQQSLDQGLQFLIQYYNGEERAKGNILERFSAQQFPDLHSELNLSSLELGDSALYFCASSVWLAGYNEQFFGPGTRLTVL.

This sequence joins TRBV28 and TRBJ2-3; D is unresolved. V shed 2 bases and J shed 4 bases, with 10 bases lying between them. CDR3 size: 14 residues. CDR1 is MDHEN and CDR2 is SYDVKM in the germline V gene. The DNA for the CDR3 is TGTGCCAGCAGTTTAGGGCTATGGTCAGATACGCAGTATTTT. This codes for CASSLGLWSDTQYF.

V usage is TRBV5-1 and J usage is TRBJ2-6; maybe TRBD1 (6 bases). Germline CDR1 is SGHRS and CDR2 is YFSETQ. The V end lost 5 bases, the J end lost 0 bases, and 12 bases lay between the germline ends. The CDR3 length is 16 residues. CDR3 nucleotides: TGCGCCAGCAGTTACCTACAGGGCTCTGGGGCCAACGTCCTGACTTTC. This codes for CASSYLQGSGANVLTF.

Here the CDR3 reads CASSLAPASRPYNEQFF. The CDR3 bases are TGCGCCAGCAGCTTGGCCCCGGCATCGCGCCCCTACAATGAGCAGTTCTTC. This sequence joins TRBV5-1 and TRBJ2-1; D unresolved. This CDR3 is 17 amino acids long. CDR1 and CDR2 (germline): SGHRS, YFSETQ. V was clipped by 0 bases and J by 2 bases, with 15 bases between them.

The chain joins TRBV6-5 to TRBJ1-6; weak D call: TRBD1 (5 bases). Germline CDR1 and CDR2: MNHEY and SVGAGI. The length of the CDR3 is 15 residues. Trimming left V 8 bases short and J 7 bases short, with 18 bases between. The CDR3 protein is CASGPSGTSNSPLHF. The CDR3 DNA sequence: TGTGCCAGCGGACCATCGGGGACGTCAAATTCACCCCTCCACTTT.

This clone was counted a few times. This CDR3 reads CASSLAGAPSSYEQYF. CDR3 in DNA: TGTGCCAGCAGCTTAGCGGGGGCCCCCAGCTCCTACGAGCAGTACTTC. The chain carries TRBV7-9 and TRBJ2-7; possibly TRBD1 for D (6 bases). Germline lookup yields CDR1 SEHNR and CDR2 FQNEAQ (reference sequence). CDR3 length: 16 amino acids. Between the trimmed V and J ends, which lost 0 bases and 0 bases, there was a span of 12 bases. Full variable domain (remainder filled in from reference TRBV7-9 and TRBJ2-7): DTGVSQNPRHKITKRGQNVTFRCDPISEHNRLYWYRQTLGQGPEFLTYFQNEAQLEKSRLLSDRFSAERPKGSFSTLEIQRTEQGDSAMYLCASSLAGAPSSYEQYFGPGTRLTVT.

This chain links TRBV19 with TRBJ2-7; D remains ambiguous. Germline V gene lookup returns CDR1 LNHDA and CDR2 SQIVND (reference sequence). The CDR3 loop spans 14 amino acids. Trimming shortened V by 3 bases and J by 2 bases, and 11 bases separated the two germline ends. CDR3 loop: CASSMGGSTYEQYF. As DNA, the CDR3 is TGTGCCAGTAGTATGGGCGGTAGCACCTACGAGCAGTACTTC. Based on the CDR3 plus reference TRBV19 and TRBJ2-7, the full variable domain is DGGITQSPKYLFRKEGQNVTLSCEQNLNHDAMYWYRQDPGQGLRLIYYSQIVNDFQKGDIAEGYSVSREKKESFPLTVTSAQKNPTAFYLCASSMGGSTYEQYFGPGTRLTVT.

This clone appeared a few times. V is TRBV5-6 and J is TRBJ1-2; weak D call: TRBD1 (5 bases). CDR3 size: 15 residues. From germline, CDR1 is SGHDT and CDR2 YYEEEE. Trimming took off 0 bases at V and 1 base at J, with 10 bases between the two ends. CDR3 bases: TGTGCCAGCAGCTTGGACAGGAAAGTTAACTATGGCTACACCTTC. The encoded protein is CASSLDRKVNYGYTF. Supplemented by reference TRBV5-6 and TRBJ1-2, the full variable domain reads DAGVTQSPTHLIKTRGQQVTLRCSPKSGHDTVSWYQQALGQGPQFIFQYYEEEERQRGNFPDRFSGHQFPNYSSELNVNALLLGDSALYLCASSLDRKVNYGYTFGSGTRLTVV.

The chain links TRBV5-6 to TRBJ2-1; TRBD2 aligns across 9 bases. The CDR3 is made up of 15 amino acids. J gave up 8 bases and V 2 bases, and 8 bases lay outside the gene matches. Looked up from germline, CDR1 is SGHDT and CDR2 is YYEEEE. CDR3 loop: CASSFMAGGPDEQFF. The CDR3 bases are TGTGCCAGCAGCTTTATGGCGGGGGGGCCTGATGAGCAGTTCTTC.